The 22 T cell receptor beta chains below all came from one sample that was sequenced in a study of T cell responses to AZD1222 COVID-19 vaccine. The table came from immunoSEQ multiplex PCR; TCRdb's copy has only in-frame clones and leaves some out. The repertoire includes roughly 100,000 clones, about 93% of them detected once, and less than 5% sits in the top ten. Sample: peripheral blood, taken on day 0 of AZD1222 vaccination. The receptors originated from an adult in good health.

The gene calls are TRBV10-1 and TRBJ2-2; D gene unclear. The germline V gene has CDR1 WNHNN and CDR2 SYGVQD (reference sequence). The CDR3 is 13 residues long. The V gene lost 2 bases and the J gene lost 4 bases, with 5 bases spanning the gap. CDR3 DNA: TGCGCCAGCAGTGAGCTGGCCACCGGGGAGCTGTTTTTT. Translation: CASSELATGELFF.

The chain carries TRBV3-1 (or the pseudogene TRBV3-2) and TRBJ2-5; D is possibly TRBD1 (6 bases). The germline V and J ends were trimmed by 6 bases and 5 bases, with 13 bases remaining between them. CDR1 and CDR2 from the germline V gene are LGHDT and YNNKEL (reference sequence). The CDR3 has 13 residues. The DNA of the CDR3 is TGTGCCAGCAGTACCGCACAGGGTGAGACCCAGTACTTC. It codes for CASSTAQGETQYF.

This clone was seen only a few times. The chain recombines TRBV7-8 with TRBJ1-3; D may be TRBD1 (5 bases). The CDR3 contains 14 residues. Germline CDR1 SGHVS, CDR2 FQNEAQ. The V and J ends lost 5 bases and 5 bases respectively, with 13 bases between them. CDR3 residues: CASSRGGERNTIYF. The CDR3 DNA reads as TGTGCCAGCAGCAGGGGCGGGGAGAGAAACACCATATATTTT.

The chain carries TRBV11-2 and TRBJ1-1, with 8 nucleotides matching TRBD1. Germline V gene lookup returns CDR1 SGHAT and CDR2 FQNNGV. Germline trimming cut 5 bases from V and 5 bases from J; bases unmatched to any gene: 10. The CDR3 consists of 15 residues. The CDR3 coding sequence is TGTGCCAGCAGCCGAGGACAGGGAACTTTGACTGAAGCTTTCTTT. This sequence encodes CASSRGQGTLTEAFF.

The rearrangement joins TRBV3-1 (or the pseudogene TRBV3-2) to TRBJ2-7; D possibly matches TRBD1 or TRBD2 (6 bases each). The V gene lost 4 bases and the J gene lost 9 bases, with 13 bases spanning the gap. The germline V gene has CDR1 LGHDT and CDR2 YNNKEL (reference sequence). This CDR3 has 12 amino acids. The CDR3 loop is CASSLTKGGQYF. DNA of the CDR3: TGTGCCAGCAGCCTCACCAAGGGGGGGCAGTACTTC.

The CDR3 nucleotides read TGTGCCAGCAGCGGCTTATCTTGGGGCTACACCTTC. Translated, it gives CASSGLSWGYTF. The chain employs TRBV9 and TRBJ1-2; no firm D call. The CDR3 totals 12 residues. Germline lookup yields CDR1 SGDLS and CDR2 YYNGEE. The V end was cut by 3 bases, the J end by 8 bases, with 11 bases between.

V usage is TRBV15 and J usage is TRBJ2-7, with D perhaps TRBD1 (6 bases). The ends were cut back, 0 bases at V and 3 bases at J, with 12 bases in the middle. There are 15 residues in the CDR3. Germline assignment: CDR1 LNHNV and CDR2 YYDKDF (reference sequence). For the CDR3, the DNA is TGTGCCACCAGCAGAGATCAGGGACAAAACTACGAGCAGTACTTC. Its translation: CATSRDQGQNYEQYF.

The chain uses TRBV4-1 and TRBJ1-1; D gene unclear. The V gene's germline CDR1 is MGHRA and CDR2 YSYEKL. The CDR3 contains 14 residues. With 0 bases removed from V and 4 bases from J, the gap between germline ends came to 9 bases. The CDR3 DNA reads TGCGCCAGCAGCCAAGAGACCCGGGGCACTGAAGCTTTCTTT. Its translation: CASSQETRGTEAFF.

The V gene is TRBV5-1, the J gene TRBJ1-1, with no clear D. The CDR3 totals 14 residues. Trimming took off 0 bases at V and 1 base at J, with 7 bases between the two ends. Germline V lookup: CDR1 SGHRS, CDR2 YFSETQ. In nucleotides, the CDR3 is TGCGCCAGCAGCTTGGAAGCAGGGAACACTGAAGCTTTCTTT. This sequence encodes CASSLEAGNTEAFF.

The chain links TRBV7-9 to TRBJ2-2; weak D call: TRBD1 (5 bases). The germline V gene has CDR1 SEHNR and CDR2 FQNEAQ (reference sequence). Trimming pared 2 bases from V and 4 bases from J, leaving 11 bases between. There are 15 residues in the CDR3. CDR3 region: CASSLSRVSTGELFF. In DNA, the CDR3 is TGTGCCAGCAGCTTATCCAGGGTGTCCACCGGGGAGCTGTTTTTT.

The rearrangement joins TRBV25-1 to TRBJ1-2; tentatively, D is TRBD1 (5 bases). The CDR3 covers 14 residues. CDR1 MGHDK and CDR2 SYGVNS come from the germline V gene. V lost 5 bases, J lost 4 bases, and 14 bases lay in between. The CDR3 is CASSRGTASYGYTF. The CDR3, as DNA: TGTGCCAGCAGTCGCGGGACTGCTAGCTATGGCTACACCTTC.

This chain uses TRBV18 with TRBJ2-2; D gene uncertain. CDR3 length: 16 residues. Germline CDR1 reads KGHSH; CDR2 reads LQKENI. Trimming left V 6 bases short and J 2 bases short, with 16 bases between. As DNA, the CDR3 is TGTGCCAGCTCTCTCGTCGGCGGACCTAACACCGGGGAGCTGTTTTTT. Translating gives CASSLVGGPNTGELFF.

The rearrangement joins TRBV29-1 to TRBJ1-2, with 12 nucleotides matching TRBD1. J lost 4 bases, V lost 6 bases, and 12 bases had no gene match. Germline CDR1 reads SQVTM; CDR2 reads ANQGSEA. The CDR3 is made up of 16 amino acids. The CDR3 nucleotides read TGCAGCGTCGAGTTGTGGGGGACAGGGGGCAGCTATGGCTACACCTTC. Amino acid sequence: CSVELWGTGGSYGYTF.

The V gene is TRBV5-1, the J gene TRBJ2-7; TRBD2 aligns across 10 bases. CDR3 length: 15 amino acids. Germline V CDR1 and CDR2: SGHRS, YFSETQ. V was clipped by 1 base and J by 3 bases; unmatched bases: 4. The CDR3, as DNA: TGCGCCAGCAGCTTGCTAGCGGGAGTGTACTACGAGCAGTACTTC. Residues: CASSLLAGVYYEQYF.

The chain joins TRBV5-6 to TRBJ2-5; D may be TRBD1 or TRBD2 (6 bases each). The germline gives CDR1 SGHDT, CDR2 YYEEEE. The V end was cut by 7 bases, the J end by 1 base, with 20 bases between. The CDR3 sequence is 16 residues long. The CDR3 bases are TGTGCCAGCCTCCCCCATGGGGGGCCCCTCCAAGAGACCCAGTACTTC. It codes for CASLPHGGPLQETQYF.

This chain connects TRBV18 to TRBJ1-5, with D uncertain. This CDR3 is 13 amino acids long. Germline CDR1 KGHSH, CDR2 LQKENI. V gave up 3 bases and J gave up 8 bases, with 11 bases separating them. The CDR3 nucleotides read TGTGCCAGCTCACCGACGGTTTTAGAGCCCCAGCATTTT. Its protein is CASSPTVLEPQHF.

This chain uses TRBV5-1 with TRBJ2-3, with 7 bases matching TRBD2. Germline CDR1 reads SGHRS; CDR2 reads YFSETQ. After removal of 4 bases from V and 0 bases from J, the junction contained 5 bases not matched to a gene. The CDR3 extends over 15 amino acids. As DNA, the CDR3 is TGCGCCAGCAGCGTTAGCGGGCCGAGCACAGATACGCAGTATTTT. It codes for CASSVSGPSTDTQYF.

The chain is built from TRBV5-1 and TRBJ2-7; 12 bases line up with TRBD2. The CDR3 extends over 15 amino acids. Germline CDR1 reads SGHRS; CDR2 reads YFSETQ. With V trimmed by 4 bases and J by 2 bases, 4 bases remained unmatched. DNA of the CDR3: TGCGCCAGCAGCCGGACTAGCGGGACACCCTACGAGCAGTACTTC. Its protein is CASSRTSGTPYEQYF.

This rearrangement joins TRBV2 to TRBJ2-7; 7 nucleotides match TRBD2. Germline lookup yields CDR1 SNHLY and CDR2 FYNNEI. The CDR3 is 12 amino acids. The V gene end was trimmed by 5 bases and the J gene end by 6 bases; junction bases not matched to a gene: 4. The CDR3 DNA follows: TGTGCCAGCAGTCGACTAGCCCGCGAGCAGTACTTC. This codes for CASSRLAREQYF.

The genes are TRBV11-3 and TRBJ2-6; D gene uncertain. The V gene's germline CDR1 is SGHNT and CDR2 YENEEA. V lost 4 bases, J lost 0 bases, and 10 bases lay in between. CDR3 length: 16 amino acids. CDR3 protein: CASSSYSLSGANVLTF. DNA of the CDR3: TGTGCCAGCAGCTCTTACTCGCTCTCTGGGGCCAACGTCCTGACTTTC.

The chain employs TRBV9 and TRBJ2-1, with 7 bases lining up with TRBD2. V lost 3 bases to trimming and J lost 10 bases; unmatched junction nucleotides: 4. This CDR3 comprises 12 residues. CDR1 is SGDLS, CDR2 YYNGEE, per germline. The CDR3 nucleotides read TGTGCCAGCAGCGCCGGGACTAACGAGCAGTTCTTC. Translated: CASSAGTNEQFF. The complete variable domain, with remaining parts taken from reference TRBV9 and TRBJ2-1, reads DSGVTQTPKHLITATGQRVTLRCSPRSGDLSVYWYQQSLDQGLQFLIQYYNGEERAKGNILERFSAQQFPDLHSELNLSSLELGDSALYFCASSAGTNEQFFGPGTRLTVL.

This chain joins TRBV7-8 and TRBJ2-2; 7 bases align to TRBD1. Per germline, CDR1 SGHVS and CDR2 FQNEAQ. After removal of 8 bases from V and 5 bases from J, the junction contained 11 bases not matched to a gene. This CDR3 has 15 amino acids. The CDR3 here is CASCIDRVGTGELFF. The CDR3 DNA is TGTGCCAGCTGCATCGACAGGGTTGGAACCGGGGAGCTGTTTTTT.